The next 4 T cell receptor beta chains were all read from a single sample in a study of shared clonotypes between healthy human individuals. The repertoire was sequenced with immunoSEQ multiplex PCR; TCRdb's copy has only in-frame clones and lacks some. This table has approximately 2.5 million clones, under 95% appearing once. Sequenced: naive CD4+ T cells from PBMCs. Subset defined: CD45RA+ positively selected. The source of these receptors is a man aged 18-30 years in good health. Some clones in this sample may be carry-over from other donors' samples.

In this sample, this clone turned up a few times. The chain recombines TRBV4-2 with TRBJ2-5; 11 bases line up with TRBD2. CDR1 is LGHNA, CDR2 YNFKEQ, per germline. The CDR3 length is 16 residues. The trim removed 3 bases at V and 5 bases at J, leaving 8 bases unmatched. CDR3 in DNA: TGTGCCAGCAGCCAGTTACTAGCGGGAGCTGGGGAGACCCAGTACTTC. Encoded protein: CASSQLLAGAGETQYF.

Comment on this clone: Other DNA variants within this sample encode the same CDR3. The gene calls are TRBV6-5 and TRBJ2-2; D gene uncertain. The CDR3 has 14 amino acids. The germline V gene encodes CDR1 MNHEY and CDR2 SVGAGI. Trimming stripped 8 bases from V and 1 base from J, with 11 bases between. The CDR3 protein is CASRPPLNTGELFF. The CDR3 bases are TGTGCCAGCCGCCCCCCATTGAACACCGGGGAGCTGTTTTTT.

V and J are TRBV5-5 and TRBJ2-3; 10 bases are a match to TRBD2. CDR1 SGHKS and CDR2 YYEKEE come from the germline V gene (reference sequence). Trimming removed 0 bases from V and 2 bases from J; junction bases left unmatched: 3. This CDR3 region has 16 residues. The CDR3 DNA reads as TGTGCCAGCAGCTTGGGAACTAGCGGGAACACAGATACGCAGTATTTT. Its translation is CASSLGTSGNTDTQYF.

The chain uses TRBV7-9 and TRBJ2-2, with 8 bases that match TRBD2. From germline, CDR1 is SEHNR and CDR2 FQNEAQ (reference sequence). The CDR3 sequence is 19 residues long. With V trimmed by 5 bases and J by 6 bases, 20 bases remained unmatched. The CDR3 DNA reads as TGTGCCAGCAGCCACCTCTTCCTAGCGGGCCCCTTTAAGCCCGGGGAGCTGTTTTTT. Its translation: CASSHLFLAGPFKPGELFF.